The 15 T cell receptor beta chains in this list originate from one sample, sequenced in a study of cytotoxic CD8 clonotypes in ibrutinib-treated CLL. Sequencing used immunoSEQ multiplex PCR; TCRdb keeps in-frame clones, though not all of them. This table has about 160,000 clones, less than 85% appearing once. The input for sequencing was PBMCs, taken after 24 months of ibrutinib treatment. All receptors come from a human donor with chronic lymphocytic leukemia.

The gene calls are TRBV28 and TRBJ1-4; maybe TRBD1 (5 bases). This CDR3 has 18 amino acids. Germline CDR1 reads MDHEN; CDR2 reads SYDVKM. V shed 3 bases and J shed 4 bases, with 21 bases lying between them. CDR3 sequence reads: CASSLGGTARPGNEKLFF. As DNA, the CDR3 is TGTGCCAGCAGTTTGGGGGGGACCGCGAGGCCCGGTAATGAAAAACTGTTTTTT. Full variable domain (missing parts from reference TRBV28 and TRBJ1-4): DVKVTQSSRYLVKRTGEKVFLECVQDMDHENMFWYRQDPGLGLRLIYFSYDVKMKEKGDIPEGYSVSREKKERFSLILESASTNQTSMYLCASSLGGTARPGNEKLFFGSGTQLSVL.

This clone was observed once. The V call is TRBV4-2, the J call TRBJ2-5, with 8 bases aligning to TRBD2. The CDR3 length is 16 residues. V gave up 1 base and J gave up 4 bases; unmatched junction bases: 8. Germline values: CDR1 LGHNA, CDR2 YNFKEQ. The CDR3, as DNA: TGTGCCAGCAGCCAAGCGTTCGGGCTAGCGGGAGAGACCCAGTACTTC. Its translation is CASSQAFGLAGETQYF.

The J gene is TRBJ2-7, the V gene TRBV6-5, with TRBD1 matching 9 bases. The CDR3 sequence is 12 residues long. Germline V gene data show CDR1 as MNHEY and CDR2 as SVGAGI. With V trimmed by 6 bases and J by 6 bases, 3 bases remained unmatched. CDR3 sequence: CASSPTGGEQYF. The CDR3 DNA reads TGTGCCAGCAGCCCGACAGGGGGCGAGCAGTACTTC.

The chain uses TRBV19 and TRBJ1-5; D remains ambiguous. Germline V lookup: CDR1 LNHDA, CDR2 SQIVND (reference sequence). The V end was cut by 0 bases, the J end by 1 base, with 10 bases between. The CDR3 has 16 residues. The CDR3 sequence: CASSIDLQVSNQPQHF. CDR3 DNA sequence: TGTGCCAGTAGTATAGATCTTCAGGTCAGCAATCAGCCCCAGCATTTT.

The chain couples TRBV29-1 to TRBJ1-2; D uncertain. The ends were cut back, 3 bases at V and 5 bases at J, with 10 bases in the middle. Germline V gene data show CDR1 as SQVTM and CDR2 as ANQGSEA. CDR3 length equals 12 residues. Here the CDR3 DNA reads TGCAGCGTTGAGGGGATACAGTATGGCTACACCTTC. Translation: CSVEGIQYGYTF.

V is TRBV29-1 and J is TRBJ1-1, with D unresolved. Looked up from germline, CDR1 is SQVTM and CDR2 is ANQGSEA. The CDR3 covers 13 residues. The V end was cut by 0 bases, the J end by 5 bases, with 10 bases between. The CDR3 spells CSVEDIKVTEAFF. Written as DNA, the CDR3 is TGCAGCGTTGAAGATATAAAGGTTACTGAAGCTTTCTTT.

The rearrangement joins TRBV4-2 to TRBJ1-4; a weak D match, TRBD1 (5 bases). In germline, CDR1 is LGHNA, CDR2 YNFKEQ. This CDR3 has 16 amino acids. With 6 bases removed from V and 0 bases from J, the gap between germline ends came to 14 bases. The CDR3 here is CASRPPTGSTNEKLFF. DNA of the CDR3: TGTGCCAGCAGGCCCCCTACAGGTTCAACTAATGAAAAACTGTTTTTT.

Only one count was recorded for this clone. Written as DNA, the CDR3 is TGTGCCAGCAGCTTCGGGACAGGGAGATACCAGCCCCAGCATTTT. It specifies CASSFGTGRYQPQHF. This chain connects TRBV5-6 to TRBJ1-5; 9 bases align to TRBD1. The germline V gene encodes CDR1 SGHDT and CDR2 YYEEEE. Unmatched junction bases numbered 7, after V lost 2 bases and J lost 7 bases. CDR3 length: 15 residues.

The V and J genes are TRBV11-2 and TRBJ2-7; 9 nucleotides line up with TRBD1. Germline V CDR1 and CDR2: SGHAT, FQNNGV. This CDR3 has 14 amino acids. The J segment lost 3 bases and the V segment lost 5 bases, leaving 5 bases of the junction unmatched. CDR3 sequence reads: CASSQGTGSYEQYF. The CDR3 coding sequence is TGTGCCAGCAGCCAGGGGACAGGGAGCTACGAGCAGTACTTC.

This clone was detected only once. The V gene is TRBV7-3, the J gene TRBJ1-1, with 10 bases aligning to TRBD1. CDR1 and CDR2 from the germline V gene are SGHTA and FQGTGA. This CDR3 contains 15 residues. V lost 5 bases to trimming and J lost 6 bases; unmatched junction nucleotides: 9. DNA for the CDR3: TGTGCCAGCAGCCTCCAGGGACAGGGGTTGGCTGAAGCTTTCTTT. Translating it yields CASSLQGQGLAEAFF.

The rearrangement links TRBV2 to TRBJ2-1; 9 nucleotides agree with TRBD1. Germline lookup yields CDR1 SNHLY and CDR2 FYNNEI. The CDR3 totals 13 residues. With V trimmed by 8 bases and J by 3 bases, 2 bases remained unmatched. CDR3 protein: CASGTGFYNEQFF. CDR3 nucleotides: TGTGCCAGCGGGACAGGGTTCTACAATGAGCAGTTCTTC.

This rearrangement joins TRBV30 to TRBJ2-1; 9 positions match TRBD2. The ends lost 2 bases at V and 9 bases at J; junction bases unmatched: 17. This CDR3 is 17 amino acids long. In germline, CDR1 is GTSNPN, CDR2 SVGIG (reference sequence). Here the CDR3 reads CAWSSRWAGGPRLEQFF. In DNA, the CDR3 is TGTGCCTGGAGTTCCCGATGGGCGGGAGGGCCCAGGCTTGAGCAGTTCTTC.

The chain employs TRBV4-1 and TRBJ2-1, with 7 bases identical to TRBD1. The CDR3 covers 15 residues. Germline-derived CDR1 and CDR2 are MGHRA and YSYEKL. V lost 5 bases and J lost 2; bases outside the gene matches: 6. CDR3 DNA: TGCGCCAGCAGCTCCCGGGACAGCACCTACAATGAGCAGTTCTTC. This translates into CASSSRDSTYNEQFF.

V usage is TRBV6-1 and J usage is TRBJ2-1, with D uncertain. The V end was cut by 4 bases, the J end by 0 bases, with 10 bases between. The CDR3 has 15 residues. From germline, CDR1 is MNHNS and CDR2 SASEGT. In DNA, the CDR3 is TGTGCCAGCAGTGTACCCTGGCGCTCCTACAATGAGCAGTTCTTC. Its translation is CASSVPWRSYNEQFF.

V gene TRBV19 combines with J gene TRBJ2-2; 9 bases map to TRBD2. Germline V gives CDR1 LNHDA, CDR2 SQIVND (reference sequence). The CDR3 totals 15 residues. The V gene end was trimmed by 3 bases and the J gene end by 1 base; junction bases not matched to a gene: 0. This CDR3 reads CASSMREGNTGELFF. CDR3 sequence (DNA): TGTGCCAGTAGTATGCGGGAGGGGAACACCGGGGAGCTGTTTTTT.